This T cell receptor beta chain was recorded in a study of T cell repertoires in cytomegalovirus infection. TCRdb passed the reads through MiXCR, listing each CDR3 protein once. The sample contains 550,000 to 700,000 distinct CDR3 sequences, approximately 40% of which appear only once. The CDR3 sequence is 16 residues long. V was pared by 1 base and J by 1 base, with 13 bases between. Germline V gene lookup returns CDR1 MGHRA and CDR2 YSYEKL. About this clonotype itself: The antigen remains undetermined.

Study observations and caveats: Clonotype analysis showed dominance of the ex vivo response by HLA-C-restricted CMV-specific TCR beta clonotypes.

This clonotype was sampled from a human donor in good health (CMV status not recorded). Some clones in this sample may be carry-over from other donors' samples. The gene calls are TRBV4-1 and TRBJ1-1; possibly TRBD1 for D (5 bases). Sequenced material: cultured PBMCs, taken from culture after CMV antigen stimulation. CDR3 loop: CASSQAWGLRNTEAFF. The CDR3 nucleotides read TGCGCCAGCAGCCAAGCCTGGGGACTTCGGAACACTGAAGCTTTCTTT.